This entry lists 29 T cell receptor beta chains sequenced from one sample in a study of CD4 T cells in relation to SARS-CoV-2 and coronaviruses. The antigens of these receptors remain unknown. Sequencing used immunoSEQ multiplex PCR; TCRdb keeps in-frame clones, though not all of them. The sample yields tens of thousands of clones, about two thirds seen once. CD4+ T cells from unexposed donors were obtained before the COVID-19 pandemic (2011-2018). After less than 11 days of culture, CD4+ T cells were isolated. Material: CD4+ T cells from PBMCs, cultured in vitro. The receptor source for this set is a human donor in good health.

CDR3 in DNA: TGTGCCAGCAGCTCAGGACTAGCGGGAGGTACGGATGAGCAGTTCTTC. Protein product: CASSSGLAGGTDEQFF. The rearrangement uses TRBV11-3 and TRBJ2-1; 14 bases agree with TRBD2. This CDR3 is built from 16 residues. CDR1 and CDR2 (germline): SGHNT, YENEEA. Trimming cost V 4 bases and J 8 bases; bases outside gene matches: 7.

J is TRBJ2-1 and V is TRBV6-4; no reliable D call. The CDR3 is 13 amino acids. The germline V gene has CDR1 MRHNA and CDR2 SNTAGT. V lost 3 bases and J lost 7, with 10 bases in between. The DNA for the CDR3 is TGTGCCAGCAGTGAGGGCTACATGAATGAGCAGTTCTTC. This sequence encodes CASSEGYMNEQFF.

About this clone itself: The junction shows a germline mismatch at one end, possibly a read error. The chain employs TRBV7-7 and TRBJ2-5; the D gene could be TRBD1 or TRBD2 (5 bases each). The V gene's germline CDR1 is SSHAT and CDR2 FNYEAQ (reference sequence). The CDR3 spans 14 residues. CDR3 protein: CASSFLGPPEAQYF. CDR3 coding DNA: TGTGCCAGCAGCTTCCTGGGACCGCCAGAGGCCCAGTACTTC.

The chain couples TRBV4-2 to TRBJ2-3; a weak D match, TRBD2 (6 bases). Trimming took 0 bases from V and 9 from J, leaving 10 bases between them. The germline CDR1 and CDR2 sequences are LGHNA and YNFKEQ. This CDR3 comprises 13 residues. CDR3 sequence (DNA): TGTGCCAGCAGCCAAGAGGGACTCGACACGCAGTATTTT. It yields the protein CASSQEGLDTQYF.

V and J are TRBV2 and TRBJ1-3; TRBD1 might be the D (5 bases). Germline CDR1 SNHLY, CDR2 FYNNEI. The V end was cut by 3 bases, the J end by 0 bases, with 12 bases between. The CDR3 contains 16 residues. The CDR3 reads CASSEIQGFSGNTIYF. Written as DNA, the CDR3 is TGTGCCAGCAGTGAGATTCAGGGCTTCTCTGGAAACACCATATATTTT.

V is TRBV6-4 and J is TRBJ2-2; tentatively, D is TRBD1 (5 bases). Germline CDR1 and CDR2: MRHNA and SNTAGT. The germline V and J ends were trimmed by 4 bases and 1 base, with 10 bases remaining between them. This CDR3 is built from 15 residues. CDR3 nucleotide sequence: TGTGCCAGCAGTGTCCAGGGCGGGAACACCGGGGAGCTGTTTTTT. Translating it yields CASSVQGGNTGELFF.

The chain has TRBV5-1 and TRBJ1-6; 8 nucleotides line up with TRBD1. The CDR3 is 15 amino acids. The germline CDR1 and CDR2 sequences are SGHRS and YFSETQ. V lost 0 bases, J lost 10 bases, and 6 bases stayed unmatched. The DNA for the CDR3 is TGCGCCAGCAGCTTGGCGGGCAGGGGGCTCTCACCCCTCCACTTT. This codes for CASSLAGRGLSPLHF.

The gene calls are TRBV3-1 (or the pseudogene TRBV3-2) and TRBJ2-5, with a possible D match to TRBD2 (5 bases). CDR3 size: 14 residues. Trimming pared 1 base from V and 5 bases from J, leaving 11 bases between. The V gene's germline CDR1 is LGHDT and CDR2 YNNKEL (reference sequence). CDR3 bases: TGTGCCAGCAGCCAAGCGTACGGCGGGGAGACCCAGTACTTC. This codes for CASSQAYGGETQYF.

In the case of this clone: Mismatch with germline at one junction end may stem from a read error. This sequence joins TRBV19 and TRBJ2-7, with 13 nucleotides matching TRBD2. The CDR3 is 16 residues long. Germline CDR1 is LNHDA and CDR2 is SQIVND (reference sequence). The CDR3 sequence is CASSGIGTSGTYAQYF. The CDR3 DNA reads TGTGCCAGTAGTGGAATCGGGACTAGCGGGACCTACGCGCAGTACTTC.

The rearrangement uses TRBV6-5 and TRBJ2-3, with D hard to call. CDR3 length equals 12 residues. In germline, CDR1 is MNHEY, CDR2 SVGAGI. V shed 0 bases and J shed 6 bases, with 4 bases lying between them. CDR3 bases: TGTGCCAGCAGTTACTCGCGGGATACGCAGTATTTT. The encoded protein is CASSYSRDTQYF.

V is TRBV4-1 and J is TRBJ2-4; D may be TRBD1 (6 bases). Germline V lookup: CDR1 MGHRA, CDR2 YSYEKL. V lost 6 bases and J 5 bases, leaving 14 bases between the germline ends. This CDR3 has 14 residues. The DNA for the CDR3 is TGCGCCAGCAGTTTATGGGACAAACAAAACATTCAGTACTTC. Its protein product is CASSLWDKQNIQYF.

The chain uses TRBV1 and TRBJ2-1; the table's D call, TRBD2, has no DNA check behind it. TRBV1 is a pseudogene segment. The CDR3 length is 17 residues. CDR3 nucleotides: TGCACCAGCAGCCACCTACTAGCGGAAACTTACGGGTTCGTCCAGTTCTTC. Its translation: CTSSHLLAETYGFVQFF.

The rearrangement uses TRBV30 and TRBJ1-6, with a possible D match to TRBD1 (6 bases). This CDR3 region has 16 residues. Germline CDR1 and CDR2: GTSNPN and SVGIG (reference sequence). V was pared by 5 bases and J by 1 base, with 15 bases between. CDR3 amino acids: CAWPRDKSSYNSPLHF. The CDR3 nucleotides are TGTGCCTGGCCCCGGGACAAGTCTTCCTATAATTCACCCCTCCACTTT. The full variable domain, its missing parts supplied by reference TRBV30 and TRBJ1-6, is SQTIHQWPATLVQPVGSPLSLECTVEGTSNPNLYWYRQAAGRGLQLLFYSVGIGQISSEVPQNLSASRPQDRQFILSSKKLLLSDSGFYLCAWPRDKSSYNSPLHFGNGTRLTVT.

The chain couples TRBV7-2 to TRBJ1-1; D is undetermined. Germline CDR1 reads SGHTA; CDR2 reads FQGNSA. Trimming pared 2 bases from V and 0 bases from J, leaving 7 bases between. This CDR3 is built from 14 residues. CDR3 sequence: CASSLYGLNTEAFF. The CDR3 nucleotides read TGTGCCAGCAGCTTATACGGTTTGAACACTGAAGCTTTCTTT.

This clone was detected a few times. CDR3 nucleotides: TGTGCCAGCGGTGGGACTACAAATCAGCCCCAGCATTTT. This codes for CASGGTTNQPQHF. The chain links TRBV12-3 or TRBV12-4 to TRBJ1-5; a possible D gene is TRBD1 (5 bases). This CDR3 is 13 amino acids long. The ends were cut back, 8 bases at V and 4 bases at J, with 12 bases in the middle.

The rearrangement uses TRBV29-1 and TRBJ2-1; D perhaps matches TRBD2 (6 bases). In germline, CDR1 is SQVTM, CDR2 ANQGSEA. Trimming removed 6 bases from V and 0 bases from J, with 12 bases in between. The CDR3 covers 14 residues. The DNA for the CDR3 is TGCAGCGTGACCCGGGACTTCTCCTACAATGAGCAGTTCTTC. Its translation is CSVTRDFSYNEQFF.

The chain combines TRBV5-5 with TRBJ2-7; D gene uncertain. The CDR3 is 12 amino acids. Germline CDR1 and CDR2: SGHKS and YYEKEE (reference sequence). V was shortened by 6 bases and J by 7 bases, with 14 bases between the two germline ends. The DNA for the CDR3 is TGTGCCAGCAAAGAGGCCGCTGGGGAGCAGTACTTC. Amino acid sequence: CASKEAAGEQYF.

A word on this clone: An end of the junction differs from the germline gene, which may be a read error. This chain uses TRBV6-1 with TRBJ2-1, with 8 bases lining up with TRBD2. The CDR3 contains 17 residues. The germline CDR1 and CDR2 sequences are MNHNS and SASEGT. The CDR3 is CASSEGFRGGLYNEQFF. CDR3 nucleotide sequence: TGTGCCAGTAGTGAAGGTTTTCGGGGGGGCCTCTACAATGAGCAGTTCTTC.

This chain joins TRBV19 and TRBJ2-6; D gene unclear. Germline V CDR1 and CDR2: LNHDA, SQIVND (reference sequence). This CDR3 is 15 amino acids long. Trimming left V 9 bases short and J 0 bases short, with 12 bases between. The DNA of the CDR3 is TGTGCCAGCACACCACTCAGCTCTGGGGCCAACGTCCTGACTTTC. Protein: CASTPLSSGANVLTF.

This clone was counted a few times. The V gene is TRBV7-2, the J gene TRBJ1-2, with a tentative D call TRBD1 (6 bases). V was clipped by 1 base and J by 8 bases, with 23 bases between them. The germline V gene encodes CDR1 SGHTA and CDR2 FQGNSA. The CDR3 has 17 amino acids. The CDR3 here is CASSLGQGREGGGGYTF. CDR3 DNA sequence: TGTGCCAGCAGCTTAGGACAAGGGCGGGAAGGGGGGGGAGGCTACACCTTC.

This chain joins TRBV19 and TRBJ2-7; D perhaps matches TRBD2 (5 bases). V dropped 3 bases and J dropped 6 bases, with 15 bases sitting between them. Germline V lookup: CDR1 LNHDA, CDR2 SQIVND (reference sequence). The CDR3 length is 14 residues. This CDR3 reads CASSIAGGKFEQYF. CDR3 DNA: TGTGCCAGTAGTATCGCAGGAGGAAAATTCGAGCAGTACTTC.

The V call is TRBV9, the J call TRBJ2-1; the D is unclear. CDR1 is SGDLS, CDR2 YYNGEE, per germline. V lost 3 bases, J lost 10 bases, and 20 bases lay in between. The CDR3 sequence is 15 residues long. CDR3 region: CASSANSQARREQFF. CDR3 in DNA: TGTGCCAGCAGCGCAAACAGTCAAGCGAGGCGCGAGCAGTTCTTC. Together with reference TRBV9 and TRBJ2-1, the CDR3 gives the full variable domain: DSGVTQTPKHLITATGQRVTLRCSPRSGDLSVYWYQQSLDQGLQFLIQYYNGEERAKGNILERFSAQQFPDLHSELNLSSLELGDSALYFCASSANSQARREQFFGPGTRLTVL.

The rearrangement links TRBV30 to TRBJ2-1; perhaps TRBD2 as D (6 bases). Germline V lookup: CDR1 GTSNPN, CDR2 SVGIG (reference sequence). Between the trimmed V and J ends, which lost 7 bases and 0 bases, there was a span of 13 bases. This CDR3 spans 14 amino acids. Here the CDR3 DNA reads TGTGCCTTAGCCCGGGGGAGCTCCTACAATGAGCAGTTCTTC. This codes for CALARGSSYNEQFF.

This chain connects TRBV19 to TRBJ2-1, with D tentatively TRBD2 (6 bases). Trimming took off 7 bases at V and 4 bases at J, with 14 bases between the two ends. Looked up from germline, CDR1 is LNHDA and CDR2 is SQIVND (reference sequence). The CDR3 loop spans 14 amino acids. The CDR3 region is CASTNGRGYNEQFF. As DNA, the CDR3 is TGTGCCAGTACCAACGGGAGAGGGTACAATGAGCAGTTCTTC.

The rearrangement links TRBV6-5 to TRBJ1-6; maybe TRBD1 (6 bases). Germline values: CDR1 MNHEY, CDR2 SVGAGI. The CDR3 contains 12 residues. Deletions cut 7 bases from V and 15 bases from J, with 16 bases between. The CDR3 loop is CASTDSGGILHF. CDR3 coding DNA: TGTGCCAGCACGGACAGCGGGGGGATCCTCCACTTT.

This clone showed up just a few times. In nucleotides, the CDR3 is TGTGCCAGCAGCTTTTCTCTGAACACTGAAGCTTTCTTT. Protein: CASSFSLNTEAFF. V gene TRBV7-2 combines with J gene TRBJ1-1; unclear D gene. The V gene's germline CDR1 is SGHTA and CDR2 FQGNSA. Deletions cut 3 bases from V and 0 bases from J, with 5 bases between. The length of the CDR3 is 13 residues.

The CDR3: CASSQDTGGGRYGYTF. The CDR3, as DNA: TGCGCCAGCAGCCAAGATACCGGCGGGGGTCGTTATGGCTACACCTTC. V gene TRBV4-3 combines with J gene TRBJ1-2, with a tentative D call TRBD1 (5 bases). The germline gives CDR1 LGHNA, CDR2 YSLEER. The CDR3 totals 16 residues. V was pared by 0 bases and J by 5 bases, with 16 bases between.

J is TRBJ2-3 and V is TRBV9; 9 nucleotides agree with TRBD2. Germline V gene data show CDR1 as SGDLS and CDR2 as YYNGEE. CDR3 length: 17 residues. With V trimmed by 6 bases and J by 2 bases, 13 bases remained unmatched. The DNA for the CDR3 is TGTGCCAGCACCGCTCGTGGGAGCGGGGGGAACACAGATACGCAGTATTTT. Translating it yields CASTARGSGGNTDTQYF.

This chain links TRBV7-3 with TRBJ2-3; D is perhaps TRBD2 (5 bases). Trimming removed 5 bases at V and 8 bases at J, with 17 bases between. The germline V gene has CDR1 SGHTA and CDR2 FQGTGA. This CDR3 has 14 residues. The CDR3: CASSVGLGGGTQYF. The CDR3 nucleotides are TGTGCCAGCAGCGTAGGTTTAGGCGGAGGTACGCAGTATTTT.